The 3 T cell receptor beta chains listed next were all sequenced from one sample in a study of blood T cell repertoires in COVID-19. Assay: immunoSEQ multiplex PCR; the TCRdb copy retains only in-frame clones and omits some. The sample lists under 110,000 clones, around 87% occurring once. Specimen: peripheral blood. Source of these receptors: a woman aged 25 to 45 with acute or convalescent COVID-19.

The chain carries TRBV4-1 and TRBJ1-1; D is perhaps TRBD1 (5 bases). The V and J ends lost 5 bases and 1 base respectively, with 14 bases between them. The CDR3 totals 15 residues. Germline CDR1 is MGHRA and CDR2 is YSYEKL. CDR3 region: CASSYILGGNTEAFF. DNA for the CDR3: TGCGCCAGCAGCTATATTCTCGGGGGGAACACTGAAGCTTTCTTT.

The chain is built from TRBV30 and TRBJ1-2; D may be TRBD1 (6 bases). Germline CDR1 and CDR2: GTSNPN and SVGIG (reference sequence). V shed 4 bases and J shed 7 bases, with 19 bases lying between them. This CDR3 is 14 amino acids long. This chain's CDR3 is CAWISGQGKTGYTF. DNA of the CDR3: TGTGCCTGGATCTCAGGGCAGGGGAAAACTGGCTACACCTTC.

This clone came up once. The CDR3 nucleotides are TGTGCCATCTATCCGGGACAGAGATACTACGAGCAGTACTTC. Its protein is CAIYPGQRYYEQYF. The chain carries TRBV6-5 and TRBJ2-7, with 7 bases matching TRBD1. V gave up 10 bases and J gave up 3 bases; unmatched junction bases: 12. The CDR3 length is 14 residues. Germline V gene data show CDR1 as MNHEY and CDR2 as SVGAGI.